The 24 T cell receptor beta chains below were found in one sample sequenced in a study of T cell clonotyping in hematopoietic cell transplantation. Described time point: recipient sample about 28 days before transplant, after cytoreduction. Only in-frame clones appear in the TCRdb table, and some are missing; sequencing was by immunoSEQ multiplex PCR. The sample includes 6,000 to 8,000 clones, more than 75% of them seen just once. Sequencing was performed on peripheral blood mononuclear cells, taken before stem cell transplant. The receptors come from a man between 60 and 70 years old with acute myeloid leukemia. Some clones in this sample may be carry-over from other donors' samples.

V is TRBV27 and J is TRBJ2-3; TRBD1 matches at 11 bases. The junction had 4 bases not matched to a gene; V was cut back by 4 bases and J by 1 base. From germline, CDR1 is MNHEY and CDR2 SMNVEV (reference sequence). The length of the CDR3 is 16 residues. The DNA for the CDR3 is TGTGCCAGCAGTTGGACAGGGGGCGCAGGCACAGATACGCAGTATTTT. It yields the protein CASSWTGGAGTDTQYF.

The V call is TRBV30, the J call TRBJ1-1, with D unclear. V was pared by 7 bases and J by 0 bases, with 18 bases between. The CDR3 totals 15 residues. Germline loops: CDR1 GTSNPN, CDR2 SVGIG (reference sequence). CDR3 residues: CASISLGFMNTEAFF. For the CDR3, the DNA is TGTGCCTCTATTTCGCTGGGCTTTATGAACACTGAAGCTTTCTTT. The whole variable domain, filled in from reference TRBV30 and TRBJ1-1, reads SQTIHQWPATLVQPVGSPLSLECTVEGTSNPNLYWYRQAAGRGLQLLFYSVGIGQISSEVPQNLSASRPQDRQFILSSKKLLLSDSGFYLCASISLGFMNTEAFFGQGTRLTVV.

In DNA, the CDR3 is TGTGCCAGCAGTATGACTAGCGGGGGGTCCGTCACAGATACGCAGTATTTT. Translation gives CASSMTSGGSVTDTQYF. This sequence joins TRBV27 and TRBJ2-3, with TRBD2 identical over 13 bases. The germline V gene has CDR1 MNHEY and CDR2 SMNVEV (reference sequence). The CDR3 contains 17 residues. Germline trimming cut 5 bases from V and 2 bases from J; bases unmatched to any gene: 7.

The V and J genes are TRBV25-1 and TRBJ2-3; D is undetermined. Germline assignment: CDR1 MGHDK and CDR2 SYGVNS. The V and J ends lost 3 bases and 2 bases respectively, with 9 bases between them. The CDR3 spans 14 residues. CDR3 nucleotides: TGTGCCAGCAGTGAGGGTACGAACACAGATACGCAGTATTTT. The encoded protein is CASSEGTNTDTQYF. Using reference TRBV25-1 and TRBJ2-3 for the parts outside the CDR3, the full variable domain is EADIYQTPRYLVIGTGKKITLECSQTMGHDKMYWYQQDPGMELHLIHYSYGVNSTEKGDLSSESTVSRIRTEHFPLTLESARPSHTSQYLCASSEGTNTDTQYFGPGTRLTVL.

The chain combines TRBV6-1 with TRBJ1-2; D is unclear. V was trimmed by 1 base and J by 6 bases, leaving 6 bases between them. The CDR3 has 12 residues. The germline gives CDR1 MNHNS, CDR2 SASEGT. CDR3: CASSEGGNGYTF. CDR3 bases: TGTGCCAGCAGTGAAGGAGGGAATGGCTACACCTTC.

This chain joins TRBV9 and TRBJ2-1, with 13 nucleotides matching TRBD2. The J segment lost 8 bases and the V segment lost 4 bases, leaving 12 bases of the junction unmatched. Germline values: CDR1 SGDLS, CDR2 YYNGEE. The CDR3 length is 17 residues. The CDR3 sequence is CASSLRTSGSSVYEQFF. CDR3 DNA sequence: TGTGCCAGCAGCCTCCGGACTAGCGGGAGTTCCGTTTATGAGCAGTTCTTC.

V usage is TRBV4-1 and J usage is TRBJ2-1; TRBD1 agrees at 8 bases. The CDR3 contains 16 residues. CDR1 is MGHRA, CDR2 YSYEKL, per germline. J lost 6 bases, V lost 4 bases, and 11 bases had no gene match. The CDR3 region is CASSLTRTGTLNEQFF. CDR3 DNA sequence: TGCGCCAGCAGCCTCACTCGGACAGGGACCCTCAATGAGCAGTTCTTC.

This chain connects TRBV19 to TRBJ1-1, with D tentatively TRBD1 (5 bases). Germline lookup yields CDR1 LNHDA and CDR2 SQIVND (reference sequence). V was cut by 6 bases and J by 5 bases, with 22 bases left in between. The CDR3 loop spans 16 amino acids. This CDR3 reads CASRNRVGGSETEAFF. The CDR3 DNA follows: TGTGCCAGTAGAAATCGGGTGGGGGGTTCTGAGACTGAAGCTTTCTTT.

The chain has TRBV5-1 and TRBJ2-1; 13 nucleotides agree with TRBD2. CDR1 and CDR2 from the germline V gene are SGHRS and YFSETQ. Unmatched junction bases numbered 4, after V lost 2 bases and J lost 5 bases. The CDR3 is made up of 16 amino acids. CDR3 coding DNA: TGCGCCAGCAGCTTTCTGACTAGCGGGGGGAACAATGAGCAGTTCTTC. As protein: CASSFLTSGGNNEQFF.

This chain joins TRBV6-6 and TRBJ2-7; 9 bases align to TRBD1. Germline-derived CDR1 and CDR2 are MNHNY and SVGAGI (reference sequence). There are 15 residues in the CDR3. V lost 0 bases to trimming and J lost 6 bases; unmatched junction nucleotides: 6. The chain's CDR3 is CASSYSGQGRFEQYF. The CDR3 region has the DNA TGTGCCAGCAGTTACTCGGGACAGGGAAGATTCGAGCAGTACTTC.

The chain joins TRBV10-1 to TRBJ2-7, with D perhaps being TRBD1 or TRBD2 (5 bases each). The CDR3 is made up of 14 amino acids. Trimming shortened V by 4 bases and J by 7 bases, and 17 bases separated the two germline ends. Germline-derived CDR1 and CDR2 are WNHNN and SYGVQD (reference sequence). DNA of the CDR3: TGCGCCAGCAGTGCTCTAGCCCAGGGTGGGGAGCAGTACTTC. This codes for CASSALAQGGEQYF.

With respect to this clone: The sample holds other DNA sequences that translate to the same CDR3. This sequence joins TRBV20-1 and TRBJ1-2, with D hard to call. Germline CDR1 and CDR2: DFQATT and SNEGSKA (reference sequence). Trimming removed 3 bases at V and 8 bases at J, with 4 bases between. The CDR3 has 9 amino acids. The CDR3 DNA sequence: TGCAGTGCTAGCTACGGCTACACCTTC. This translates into CSASYGYTF.

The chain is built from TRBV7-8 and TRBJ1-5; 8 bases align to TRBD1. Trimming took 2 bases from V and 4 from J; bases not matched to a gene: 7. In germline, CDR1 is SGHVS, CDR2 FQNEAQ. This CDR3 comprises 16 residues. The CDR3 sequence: CASSLSDRVGNQPQHF. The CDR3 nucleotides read TGTGCCAGCAGCTTATCGGACAGGGTAGGGAATCAGCCCCAGCATTTT.

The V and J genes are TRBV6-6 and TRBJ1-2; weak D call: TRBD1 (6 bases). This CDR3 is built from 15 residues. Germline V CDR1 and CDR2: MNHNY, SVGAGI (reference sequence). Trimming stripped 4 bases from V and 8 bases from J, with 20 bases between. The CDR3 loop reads CASSSVPQGKGGYTF. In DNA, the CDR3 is TGTGCCAGCAGTTCAGTACCTCAGGGGAAGGGAGGCTACACCTTC.

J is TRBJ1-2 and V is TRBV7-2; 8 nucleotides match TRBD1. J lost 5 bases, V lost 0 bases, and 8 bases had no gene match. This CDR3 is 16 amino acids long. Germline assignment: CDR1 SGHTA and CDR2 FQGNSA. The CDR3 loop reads CASSLAGTGGTYGYTF. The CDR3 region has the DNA TGTGCCAGCAGCTTAGCGGGGACAGGCGGTACTTATGGCTACACCTTC.

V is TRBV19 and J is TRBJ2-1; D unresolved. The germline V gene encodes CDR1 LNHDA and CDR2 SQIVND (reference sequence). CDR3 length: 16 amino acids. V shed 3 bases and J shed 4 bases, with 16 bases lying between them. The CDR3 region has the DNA TGTGCCAGTAGTATTAGTGGTCGACCCCCTTACAATGAGCAGTTCTTC. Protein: CASSISGRPPYNEQFF.

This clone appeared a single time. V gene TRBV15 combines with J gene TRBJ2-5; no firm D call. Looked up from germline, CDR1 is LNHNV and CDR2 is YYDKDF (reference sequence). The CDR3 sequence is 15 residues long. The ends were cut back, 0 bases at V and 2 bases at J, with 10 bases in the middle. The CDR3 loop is CATSRDRAEQETQYF. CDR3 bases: TGTGCCACCAGCAGAGATCGGGCAGAACAAGAGACCCAGTACTTC.

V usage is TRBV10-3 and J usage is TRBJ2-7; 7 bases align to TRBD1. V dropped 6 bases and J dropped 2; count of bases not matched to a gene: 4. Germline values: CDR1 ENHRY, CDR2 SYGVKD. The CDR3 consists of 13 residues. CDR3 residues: CAIRGDSPYEQYF. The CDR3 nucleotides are TGTGCCATCAGAGGGGACAGCCCCTACGAGCAGTACTTC.

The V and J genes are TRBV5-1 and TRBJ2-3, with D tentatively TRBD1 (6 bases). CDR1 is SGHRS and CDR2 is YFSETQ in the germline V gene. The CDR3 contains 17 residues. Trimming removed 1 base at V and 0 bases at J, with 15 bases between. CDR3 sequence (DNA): TGCGCCAGCAGCTTGTTTGTTGGGGGCTCTAGCACAGATACGCAGTATTTT. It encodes CASSLFVGGSSTDTQYF.

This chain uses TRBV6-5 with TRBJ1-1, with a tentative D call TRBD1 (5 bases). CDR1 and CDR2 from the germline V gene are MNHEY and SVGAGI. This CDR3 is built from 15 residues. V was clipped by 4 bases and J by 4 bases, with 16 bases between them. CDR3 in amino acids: CASSSRGGHTTEAFF. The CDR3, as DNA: TGTGCCAGCAGTTCCCGGGGAGGACATACCACTGAAGCTTTCTTT.

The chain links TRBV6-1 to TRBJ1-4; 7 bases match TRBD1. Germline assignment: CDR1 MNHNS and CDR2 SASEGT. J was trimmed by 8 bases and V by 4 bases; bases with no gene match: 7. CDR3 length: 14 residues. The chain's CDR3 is CASSGSGGWEKLFF. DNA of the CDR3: TGTGCCAGCAGTGGGTCAGGGGGTTGGGAAAAACTGTTTTTT.

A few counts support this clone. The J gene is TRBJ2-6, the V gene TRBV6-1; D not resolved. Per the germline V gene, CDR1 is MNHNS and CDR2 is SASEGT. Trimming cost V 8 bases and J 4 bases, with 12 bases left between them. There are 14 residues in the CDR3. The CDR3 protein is CASVGHSGANVLTF. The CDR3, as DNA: TGTGCCAGCGTCGGGCATTCCGGGGCCAACGTCCTGACTTTC.

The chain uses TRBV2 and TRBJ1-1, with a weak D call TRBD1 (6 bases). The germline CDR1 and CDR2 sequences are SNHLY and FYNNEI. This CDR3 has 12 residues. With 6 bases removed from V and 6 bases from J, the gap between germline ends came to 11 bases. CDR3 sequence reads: CASSIQGPEAFF. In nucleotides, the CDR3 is TGTGCCAGCAGCATACAGGGCCCTGAAGCTTTCTTT.

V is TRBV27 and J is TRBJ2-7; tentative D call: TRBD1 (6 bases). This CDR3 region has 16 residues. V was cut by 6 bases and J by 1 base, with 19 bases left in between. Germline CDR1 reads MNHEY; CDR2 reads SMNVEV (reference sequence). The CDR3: CASSSSGTRASYEQYF. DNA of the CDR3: TGTGCCAGCAGCTCCTCGGGGACAAGGGCATCCTACGAGCAGTACTTC.